These T cell receptor beta chains were read from a single sample in a study of control samples from healthy donors and cancer patients. Sequencing was performed with immunoSEQ multiplex PCR; in TCRdb, only in-frame clones are kept and a portion is missing. Counted here are 150,000 to 200,000 clones, approximately 92% occurring once; the ten biggest clones make up 1.4% to 1.5%. The specimen was blood. The receptors here all came from a man between 18 and 35 years old in good health. Each CDR3 is given with its conserved first and last residue. The D gene is left open where the match is weak. The size entry is marked missing in some rows and otherwise reads once, few, many or a size class.

V gene	J gene	D gene	clone size	CDR3 DNA	CDR3 protein
TRBV6-5	TRBJ1-6	TRBD1	.	TGTGCCAGCAGAAGGGACAGCTATAATTCACCCCTCCACTTT	CASRRDSYNSPLHF
TRBV5-6	TRBJ2-1	.	.	TGTGCCAGCAGCTTAGGAACCGGGGCCCTCAATGAGCAGTTCTTC	CASSLGTGALNEQFF
TRBV5-1	TRBJ2-1	.	.	TGCGCCAGCGCGCTTTCCGGACTATCCGAGCGCTACAATGAGCAGTTCTTC	CASALSGLSERYNEQFF
TRBV27	TRBJ2-2	.	once	TGTGCCAGCAGTTCCGCCCCGGGGAGCACCGGGGAGCTGTTTTTT	CASSSAPGSTGELFF
TRBV5-1	TRBJ1-5	.	.	TGCGCCAGCAGCTATGGGGTAGGCAATAGCAATCAGCCCCAGCATTTT	CASSYGVGNSNQPQHF
TRBV5-1	TRBJ2-3	TRBD2	.	TGCGCCAGCAGCTTGGAAGCGGGGGCCCGGGGAGATACGCAGTATTTT	CASSLEAGARGDTQYF
TRBV29-1	TRBJ1-1	.	.	TGCAGCGTCCCATGGACCGACTCGGGAACTGAAGCTTTCTTT	CSVPWTDSGTEAFF
TRBV9	TRBJ2-1	TRBD2	.	TGTGCCAGCAGCGTAGTTAGCGGGGGGGCTTTAGCCAATGAGCAGTTCTTC	CASSVVSGGALANEQFF
TRBV6-2/TRBV6-3	TRBJ1-1	TRBD1	.	TGTGCCAGCAGTCCCCGAGGGGGCCACATGAACACTGAAGCTTTCTTT	CASSPRGGHMNTEAFF
TRBV5-1	TRBJ2-1	.	.	TGCGCCAGCAGCCCTTTGGACGAACAGGGCTACAATGAGCAGTTCTTC	CASSPLDEQGYNEQFF
TRBV19	TRBJ2-2	.	.	TGTGCCAGTAGTCCCAAGGTCGGGCGTACCGGGGAGCTGTTTTTT	CASSPKVGRTGELFF
TRBV6-5	TRBJ2-7	.	.	TGTGCCAGCAGAGATGGACAGAATACCTACGAGCAGTACTTC	CASRDGQNTYEQYF
TRBV12-5	TRBJ2-1	TRBD2	.	TGTGCTAGTGGTTTCTTGACTAGCGGGGGATCAAATGAGCAGTTCTTC	CASGFLTSGGSNEQFF
TRBV12-5	TRBJ2-7	TRBD2	.	TGTGCTAGTGGTTTGGTCACTAGCGGGGGTTCCTACGAGCAGTACTTC	CASGLVTSGGSYEQYF
TRBV5-8	TRBJ1-2	TRBD1	.	TGTGCCAGCGACAGGGACTATGGCTACACCTTC	CASDRDYGYTF
TRBV21-1	TRBJ1-1	.	few	TGTGCCAGAAAACCGCAGGGGTTCACTGAAGCTTTCTTT	CARKPQGFTEAFF
TRBV25-1	TRBJ2-2	.	.	TGTGCCAGCAGTGACGGGGAGCTGTTTTTT	CASSDGELFF